The 11 T cell receptor beta chains below were found in one sample sequenced in a study of T cells in Graves' hyperthyroidism and ophthalmopathy. The CDR3 regions of TCR beta were amplified from RNA transcripts. HTBI primers were employed in a first-round RT-PCR of the TCR CDR3. Each CDR3 protein gets one entry after TCRdb re-called the multiplex PCR reads with MiXCR. The sample yields about 320,000 distinct CDR3 sequences, 16% seen once. The sample consisted of blood. Receptors originate from a man aged 25 to 40 with Graves' hyperthyroidism.

The rearrangement uses TRBV5-1 and TRBJ2-1, with no clear D. The CDR3 has 13 amino acids. Looked up from germline, CDR1 is SGHRS and CDR2 is YFSETQ. V lost 1 base to trimming and J lost 9 bases, with 11 bases between them. DNA for the CDR3: TGCGCCAGCAGCTTGCGTCCAGGAATTGAGCAGTTCTTC. Protein product: CASSLRPGIEQFF.

This clonotype showed up just a few times. The rearrangement uses TRBV3-1 and TRBJ2-5, with TRBD2 matching 10 bases. The CDR3 length is 16 residues. Germline lookup yields CDR1 LGHDT and CDR2 YNNKEL (reference sequence). Trimming at V came to 0 bases and at J to 4 bases, leaving 5 bases not matched to a gene. CDR3 in DNA: TGTGCCAGCAGCCAAGAAGGGACTAGCGTACGAGAGACCCAGTACTTC. Translation gives CASSQEGTSVRETQYF.

The table lists this clonotype with many counts. J is TRBJ2-3 and V is TRBV18; 7 bases are shared with TRBD1. CDR3 length: 18 residues. The germline V gene has CDR1 KGHSH and CDR2 LQKENI. V shed 0 bases, J shed 5 bases, and the junction held 14 bases outside the gene matches. CDR3 sequence: CASSPPLGRGGGIDTQYF. The CDR3, as DNA: TGTGCCAGCTCACCACCCCTCGGTCGAGGGGGCGGAATAGATACGCAGTATTTT.

This clonotype was seen at least ten times. The chain links TRBV7-6 to TRBJ2-7; 9 positions agree with TRBD2. The CDR3 has 15 amino acids. CDR1 is SGHVS, CDR2 FNYEAQ, per germline. V shed 3 bases, J shed 0 bases, and the junction held 3 bases outside the gene matches. The CDR3 DNA is TGTGCCAGCAGCTTGCGGGGGGGGTTCTCCTACGAGCAGTACTTC. Residues: CASSLRGGFSYEQYF.

This clonotype was detected ten times or more. The J gene is TRBJ1-1, the V gene TRBV27; no definite D call. This CDR3 has 14 residues. V lost 5 bases and J 5 bases, leaving 15 bases between the germline ends. Germline V gene lookup returns CDR1 MNHEY and CDR2 SMNVEV (reference sequence). CDR3 amino acids: CASSPGPGRTEAFF. The CDR3 DNA sequence: TGTGCCAGCAGTCCGGGCCCTGGGAGGACTGAAGCTTTCTTT.

This clonotype was recorded many times. The chain carries TRBV5-1 and TRBJ1-1; no firm D call. The germline V gene encodes CDR1 SGHRS and CDR2 YFSETQ. V was clipped by 3 bases and J by 1 base, with 7 bases between them. CDR3 length: 13 amino acids. The CDR3 loop reads CASSSGENTEAFF. The CDR3, as DNA: TGCGCCAGCAGCTCCGGGGAGAACACTGAAGCTTTCTTT.

The sample holds many counts of this clonotype. Because the CDR3's place on the DNA is in doubt, the DNA is left out and the CDR3 is given as listed by TCRdb. This rearrangement joins TRBV12-3 or TRBV12-4 to TRBJ1-5. 13 amino acids form the CDR3, both terminal residues included. The CDR3 protein is CASSLGTGGPQHF.

In its sample, this clonotype was seen many times. V usage is TRBV11-2 and J usage is TRBJ2-3, with D perhaps matching TRBD1 (6 bases). V was shortened by 6 bases and J by 6 bases, with 10 bases between the two germline ends. The CDR3 length is 12 residues. CDR1 SGHAT and CDR2 FQNNGV come from the germline V gene. CDR3 bases: TGTGCCAGCAGAACCGACAGGGATACGCAGTATTTT. Amino acid sequence: CASRTDRDTQYF.

This clonotype occurred many times. V gene TRBV5-1 combines with J gene TRBJ2-2, with D perhaps matching TRBD2 (5 bases). Trimming removed 4 bases from V and 3 bases from J, with 16 bases in between. Looked up from germline, CDR1 is SGHRS and CDR2 is YFSETQ. This CDR3 has 16 amino acids. The DNA of the CDR3 is TGCGCCAGCAGCGACCCGTCGGGGAGTTACACCGGGGAGCTGTTTTTT. Amino acid sequence: CASSDPSGSYTGELFF.

This clonotype was counted many times. CDR3 sequence: CASSPGTGNMFEQFF. The CDR3 DNA reads as TGTGCCAGCTCACCAGGGACAGGGAATATGTTTGAGCAGTTCTTC. The V and J genes are TRBV18 and TRBJ2-1; 9 nucleotides agree with TRBD1. The CDR3 is 15 residues long. CDR1 and CDR2 (germline): KGHSH, LQKENI. J gave up 9 bases and V 2 bases, and 8 bases lay outside the gene matches. Together with reference TRBV18 and TRBJ2-1, the CDR3 gives the full variable domain: NAGVMQNPRHLVRRRGQEARLRCSPMKGHSHVYWYRQLPEEGLKFMVYLQKENIIDESGMPKERFSAEFPKEGPSILRIQQVVRGDSAAYFCASSPGTGNMFEQFFGPGTRLTVL.

This clonotype was detected only once. The CDR3 sequence is CASSPGRDSAYGYTF. As DNA, the CDR3 is TGTGCCAGCAGCCCCGGCCGGGACTCTGCTTATGGCTACACCTTC. This chain joins TRBV7-8 and TRBJ1-2; perhaps TRBD1 as D (5 bases). CDR3 length: 15 residues. V dropped 5 bases and J dropped 5 bases, with 18 bases sitting between them. Germline V gene data show CDR1 as SGHVS and CDR2 as FQNEAQ.